This T cell receptor (beta chain) was retrieved from a study of blood T cell repertoires in COVID-19. The V segment lost 0 bases and the J segment 3 bases; nucleotides outside the gene matches: 5. Per the germline V gene, CDR1 is LNHNV and CDR2 is YYDKDF (reference sequence). The CDR3 has 16 residues. Sequenced by immunoSEQ multiplex PCR; TCRdb stores in-frame clones only, minus some. The repertoire holds roughly 110,000 clones, with about four fifths as singletons. The source of this sequence is an older woman with acute or convalescent COVID-19. This sequence joins TRBV15 and TRBJ2-1; 7 bases map to TRBD1. Sequencing was performed on peripheral blood. The CDR3 nucleotides read TGTGCCACCAGCAGAGAGAGGGGGCAAGGCTACAATGAGCAGTTCTTC. Protein product: CATSRERGQGYNEQFF.